This T cell receptor beta chain originates from a study of blood T cell repertoires in COVID-19. V was clipped by 6 bases and J by 0 bases; unmatched bases: 24. Germline CDR1 and CDR2: SNHLY and FYNNEI. This CDR3 has 22 residues. In the original analysis: Reference gene primers were amplified, and this amplification served to estimate nucleated cell counts. TCRdb keeps only in-frame clones here, not all; method: immunoSEQ multiplex PCR. The V and J calls and clone size were taken over from that table, and D and trimming were inferred from the DNA. The sample holds roughly 230,000 clones, about 88% seen once.

The TCR originated in a man aged 35 to 55 with acute or convalescent COVID-19. The chain has TRBV2 and TRBJ1-4, with 8 bases that match TRBD1. Sequencing used peripheral blood. The CDR3 reads CASRARDRQVGFKVSTNEKLFF. As DNA, the CDR3 is TGTGCCAGCAGGGCCCGGGACAGGCAAGTGGGCTTTAAAGTATCAACTAATGAAAAACTGTTTTTT.